The present T cell receptor beta chain was sequenced within a study of blood T cell repertoires in COVID-19. Study context: The origin of the acute and convalescent COVID-19 samples was the United States, Italy and Spain. T cells, B-cell-depleted T cells, or PBMCs supplied cDNA or gDNA.

Per the original methods: Estimation of nucleated cell counts was performed using reference gene primer amplification. Measured with immunoSEQ multiplex PCR; TCRdb has only the in-frame clones, and not every one. The V and J calls and clone size are taken from that table; D and trimming were inferred from the DNA. The sample contains 75,000 to 100,000 clones, 77% of which appear only once. This TCR derives from an elderly woman with acute or convalescent COVID-19. What was sequenced was peripheral blood.

CDR3 nucleotides: TGTGCCAGCTCACCCCAAATGAGACAGGCCGGGGAGCTGTTTTTT. This sequence encodes CASSPQMRQAGELFF. The rearrangement joins TRBV18 to TRBJ2-2; maybe TRBD1 (6 bases). The CDR3 loop spans 15 amino acids. Germline V gene lookup returns CDR1 KGHSH and CDR2 LQKENI. Trimming removed 3 bases at V and 6 bases at J, with 14 bases between.